These 22 T cell receptor beta chains were all obtained from the same sample, sequenced in a study of somatic mutations in cytotoxic T cells in rheumatoid arthritis. Clones were read by immunoSEQ multiplex PCR, and TCRdb kept only the in-frame ones, dropping some. The data contain 20,000 or so clones, over 75% of them singletons. Sequencing input: CD8+ T cells sorted from blood. These receptors originate from an adult with rheumatoid arthritis.

This chain joins TRBV7-6 and TRBJ1-4, with D hard to call. There are 16 residues in the CDR3. V was trimmed by 6 bases and J by 0 bases, leaving 14 bases between them. Germline V CDR1 and CDR2: SGHVS, FNYEAQ. The CDR3 coding sequence is TGTGCCAGCAGGGAATATGGAGGGTCAACTAATGAAAAACTGTTTTTT. Protein: CASREYGGSTNEKLFF.

This rearrangement joins TRBV5-5 to TRBJ2-5; 7 positions agree with TRBD2. In germline, CDR1 is SGHKS, CDR2 YYEKEE (reference sequence). Trimming removed 1 base from V and 3 bases from J; junction bases left unmatched: 6. The CDR3 covers 15 residues. The DNA of the CDR3 is TGTGCCAGCAGCTTGTGGGCTGGGGGGGAAGAGACCCAGTACTTC. The encoded protein is CASSLWAGGEETQYF.

The chain combines TRBV14 with TRBJ2-7; 8 bases match TRBD2. The CDR3 loop spans 15 amino acids. Germline CDR1 reads SGHDN; CDR2 reads FVKESK. Trimming at V came to 4 bases and at J to 3 bases, leaving 8 bases not matched to a gene. As DNA, the CDR3 is TGTGCCAGCAGCCCAGTAGCGGGAAAGTTCTACGAGCAGTACTTC. This codes for CASSPVAGKFYEQYF.

The chain joins TRBV27 to TRBJ2-5; D gene uncertain. Germline CDR1 is MNHEY and CDR2 is SMNVEV (reference sequence). The CDR3 runs to 17 residues. Trimming removed 6 bases from V and 5 bases from J, with 25 bases in between. The CDR3 region is CASRPALGFLGWETQYF. CDR3 DNA: TGTGCCAGCAGACCAGCTTTGGGGTTCTTGGGGTGGGAGACCCAGTACTTC.

This clone was detected once. V and J are TRBV6-6 and TRBJ1-1, with D uncertain. Trimming removed 2 bases from V and 3 bases from J, with 13 bases in between. CDR3 length: 15 amino acids. Germline CDR1 MNHNY, CDR2 SVGAGI (reference sequence). Here the CDR3 DNA reads TGTGCCAGCAGTTACCCAGGCCTTACCCACACTGAAGCTTTCTTT. Translated, it gives CASSYPGLTHTEAFF.

The chain uses TRBV11-2 and TRBJ2-3; tentative D call: TRBD2 (5 bases). V lost 5 bases to trimming and J lost 2 bases, with 11 bases between them. The V gene's germline CDR1 is SGHAT and CDR2 FQNNGV. This CDR3 has 14 residues. The CDR3: CASSPEGSTDTQYF. CDR3 DNA: TGTGCCAGCAGCCCAGAGGGATCCACAGATACGCAGTATTTT.

V and J are TRBV6-1 and TRBJ2-1, with D possibly matching TRBD2 (5 bases). This CDR3 has 16 residues. V was cut by 0 bases and J by 2 bases, with 11 bases left in between. Per germline, CDR1 MNHNS and CDR2 SASEGT. The CDR3 bases are TGTGCCAGCAGTGAAGCGGCGGGTTCCGCCTACAATGAGCAGTTCTTC. Protein sequence: CASSEAAGSAYNEQFF.

This chain joins TRBV4-1 and TRBJ1-5; D remains unclear. Germline V gene lookup returns CDR1 MGHRA and CDR2 YSYEKL. The CDR3 spans 16 residues. Deletions cut 0 bases from V and 2 bases from J, with 11 bases between. The CDR3 protein is CASSQEPGSGNQPQHF. In DNA form, the CDR3 reads TGCGCCAGCAGCCAAGAACCGGGGTCGGGCAATCAGCCCCAGCATTTT.

The genes are TRBV4-2 and TRBJ2-4; D is ambiguous. Germline V gene data show CDR1 as LGHNA and CDR2 as YNFKEQ. Trimming removed 2 bases from V and 0 bases from J, with 11 bases in between. CDR3 size: 16 residues. DNA of the CDR3: TGTGCCAGCAGCCAATCCACTGGCGGAGCCAAAAACATTCAGTACTTC. Protein: CASSQSTGGAKNIQYF.

In nucleotides, the CDR3 is TGCGCCAGCAGCCAAGATGGTATAGGGGCATCCTACGAGCAGTACTTC. Residues: CASSQDGIGASYEQYF. The chain carries TRBV4-1 and TRBJ2-7; TRBD1 might be the D (5 bases). This CDR3 is built from 16 residues. V was clipped by 0 bases and J by 1 base, with 13 bases between them. CDR1 is MGHRA, CDR2 YSYEKL, per germline.

The rearrangement links TRBV7-2 to TRBJ2-7; D is ambiguous. Germline V lookup: CDR1 SGHTA, CDR2 FQGNSA. Trimming stripped 3 bases from V and 3 bases from J, with 9 bases between. The CDR3 is 13 amino acids. CDR3 sequence (DNA): TGTGCCAGCAGCTTTTTGGGATTCTACGAGCAGTACTTC. Translated: CASSFLGFYEQYF.

The DNA for the CDR3 is TGTGCCAGCAGCCCTCCGACAGGGGGTGGGGAGACCCAGTACTTC. Translating it yields CASSPPTGGGETQYF. V is TRBV7-9 and J is TRBJ2-5, with 9 positions matching TRBD1. This CDR3 comprises 15 residues. V was pared by 5 bases and J by 5 bases, with 9 bases of the junction left unmatched. CDR1 and CDR2 from the germline V gene are SEHNR and FQNEAQ (reference sequence).

The chain employs TRBV6-5 and TRBJ2-5; D is uncertain. Germline V gene lookup returns CDR1 MNHEY and CDR2 SVGAGI. Trimming removed 2 bases from V and 2 bases from J, with 9 bases in between. CDR3 size: 14 residues. The CDR3 is CASSYAGGQETQYF. In nucleotides, the CDR3 is TGTGCCAGCAGTTACGCCGGCGGACAAGAGACCCAGTACTTC.

The genes are TRBV30 and TRBJ1-2; 9 bases map to TRBD1. Losses at the gene ends were 3 bases for V and 5 bases for J; bases not matched to a gene: 13. This CDR3 comprises 16 residues. The germline gives CDR1 GTSNPN, CDR2 SVGIG (reference sequence). The CDR3 spells CAWRRETGGARYGYTF. The CDR3 region has the DNA TGTGCCTGGAGAAGGGAAACAGGGGGCGCGAGATATGGCTACACCTTC.

The chain uses TRBV7-9 and TRBJ1-2; no reliable D call. Germline V gene data show CDR1 as SEHNR and CDR2 as FQNEAQ (reference sequence). The ends were cut back, 1 base at V and 2 bases at J, with 8 bases in the middle. This CDR3 is 14 amino acids long. CDR3 DNA: TGTGCCAGCAGCTTAGACAGCCTGAACTATGGCTACACCTTC. It specifies CASSLDSLNYGYTF.

The chain employs TRBV4-1 and TRBJ2-7; D might be TRBD1 or TRBD2, each matching 5 bases. CDR1 MGHRA and CDR2 YSYEKL come from the germline V gene. The CDR3 contains 15 residues. The germline V and J ends were trimmed by 4 bases and 2 bases, with 15 bases remaining between them. The chain's CDR3 is CASSPATGLTYEQYF. DNA of the CDR3: TGCGCCAGCAGCCCTGCTACAGGACTTACCTACGAGCAGTACTTC.

Comments on this clone: A much more abundant neighbour one base away suggests this may be a read error. This chain links TRBV11-1 with TRBJ2-5; no clear D. Per germline, CDR1 SGHAT and CDR2 FQDESV (reference sequence). The length of the CDR3 is 11 residues. V lost 3 bases and J 4 bases, leaving 3 bases between the germline ends. The CDR3 loop reads CASSFAETQYF. CDR3 nucleotides: TGTGCCAGCAGCTTTGCAGAGACCCAGTACTTC.

The V and J genes are TRBV6-4 and TRBJ2-1; TRBD2 aligns across 7 bases. Per germline, CDR1 MRHNA and CDR2 SNTAGT. This CDR3 is 16 amino acids long. Unmatched junction bases numbered 13, after V lost 3 bases and J lost 8 bases. DNA of the CDR3: TGTGCCAGCAGTGATATAACCAGCGGGGACCTGGATGAGCAGTTCTTC. Translating gives CASSDITSGDLDEQFF.

This clone was recorded only once. The V call is TRBV4-3, the J call TRBJ1-4, with 11 bases aligning to TRBD1. With 6 bases clipped from V and 8 bases from J, the junction kept 8 bases outside the gene matches. The V gene's germline CDR1 is LGHNA and CDR2 YSLEER. CDR3 length equals 15 residues. CDR3 residues: CASSEGTGGKEKLFF. The CDR3 DNA is TGCGCCAGCAGTGAGGGGACAGGGGGAAAGGAAAAACTGTTTTTT.

J is TRBJ2-3 and V is TRBV6-1, with D perhaps matching TRBD2 (5 bases). CDR1 is MNHNS, CDR2 SASEGT, per germline. V shed 2 bases and J shed 5 bases, with 11 bases lying between them. The length of the CDR3 is 14 residues. The CDR3 DNA sequence: TGTGCCAGCAGTGAACCTAGCCGCCAAGATACGCAGTATTTT. It translates to CASSEPSRQDTQYF.

This rearrangement joins TRBV5-1 to TRBJ1-2, with unresolved D. Germline-derived CDR1 and CDR2 are SGHRS and YFSETQ. Trimming left V 4 bases short and J 7 bases short, with 14 bases between. The CDR3 is 13 amino acids. The DNA for the CDR3 is TGCGCCAGCAGCCCTGGGTTGCTCGGTGGCTACACCTTC. It encodes CASSPGLLGGYTF.

V gene TRBV27 combines with J gene TRBJ2-6; D gene unclear. The V end lost 6 bases, the J end lost 0 bases, and 3 bases lay between the germline ends. The CDR3 runs 13 residues. Germline assignment: CDR1 MNHEY and CDR2 SMNVEV (reference sequence). CDR3 sequence: CASSDSGANVLTF. DNA of the CDR3: TGTGCCAGCAGCGACTCTGGGGCCAACGTCCTGACTTTC.